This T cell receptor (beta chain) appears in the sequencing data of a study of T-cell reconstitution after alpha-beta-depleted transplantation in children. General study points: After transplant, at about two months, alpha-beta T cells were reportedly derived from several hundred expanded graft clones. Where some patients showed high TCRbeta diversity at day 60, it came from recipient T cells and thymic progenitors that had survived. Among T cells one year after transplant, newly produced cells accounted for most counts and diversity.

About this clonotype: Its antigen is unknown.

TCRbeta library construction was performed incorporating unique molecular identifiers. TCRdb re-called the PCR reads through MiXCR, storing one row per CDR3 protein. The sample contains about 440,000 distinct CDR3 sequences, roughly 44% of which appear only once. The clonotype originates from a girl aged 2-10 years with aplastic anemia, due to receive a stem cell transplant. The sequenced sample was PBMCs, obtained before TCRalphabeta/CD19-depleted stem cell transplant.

In DNA form, the CDR3 reads TGTGCCAGCAGAGCTCAACTAGCGGGAGCAGATACGCAGTATTTT. It yields the protein CASRAQLAGADTQYF. This chain joins TRBV12-3 or TRBV12-4 and TRBJ2-3, with TRBD2 matching 11 bases. The CDR3 has 15 residues. The J segment lost 4 bases and the V segment lost 6 bases, leaving 6 bases of the junction unmatched.